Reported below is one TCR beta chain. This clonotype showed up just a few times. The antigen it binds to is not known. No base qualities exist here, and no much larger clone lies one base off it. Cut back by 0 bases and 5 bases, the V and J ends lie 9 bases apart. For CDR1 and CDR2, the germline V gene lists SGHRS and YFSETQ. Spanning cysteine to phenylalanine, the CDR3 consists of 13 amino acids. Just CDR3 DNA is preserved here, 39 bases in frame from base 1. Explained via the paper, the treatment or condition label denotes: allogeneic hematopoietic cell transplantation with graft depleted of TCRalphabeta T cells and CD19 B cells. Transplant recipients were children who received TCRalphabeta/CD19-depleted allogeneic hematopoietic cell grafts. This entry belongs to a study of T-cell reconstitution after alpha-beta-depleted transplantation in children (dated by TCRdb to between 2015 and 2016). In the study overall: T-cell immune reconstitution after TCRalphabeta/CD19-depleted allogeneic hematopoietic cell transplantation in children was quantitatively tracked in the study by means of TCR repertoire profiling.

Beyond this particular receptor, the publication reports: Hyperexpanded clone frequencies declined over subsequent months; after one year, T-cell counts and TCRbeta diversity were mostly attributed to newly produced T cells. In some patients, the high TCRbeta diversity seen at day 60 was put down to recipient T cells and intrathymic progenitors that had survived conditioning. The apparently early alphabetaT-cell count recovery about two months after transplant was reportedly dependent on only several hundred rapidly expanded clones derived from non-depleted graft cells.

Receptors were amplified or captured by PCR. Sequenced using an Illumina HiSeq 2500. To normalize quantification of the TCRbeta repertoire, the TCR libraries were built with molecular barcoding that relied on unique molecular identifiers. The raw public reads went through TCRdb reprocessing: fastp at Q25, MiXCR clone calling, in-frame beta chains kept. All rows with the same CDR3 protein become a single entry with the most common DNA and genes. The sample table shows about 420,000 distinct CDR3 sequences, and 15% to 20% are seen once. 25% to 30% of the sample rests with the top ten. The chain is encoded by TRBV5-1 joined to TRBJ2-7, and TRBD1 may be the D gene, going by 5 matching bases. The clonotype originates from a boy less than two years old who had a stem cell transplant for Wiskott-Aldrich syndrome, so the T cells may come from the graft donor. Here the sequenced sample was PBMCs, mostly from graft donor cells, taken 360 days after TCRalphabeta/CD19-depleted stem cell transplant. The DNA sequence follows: TGCGCCAGCAGCTTGGACAGGATTAACGAGCAGTACTTC. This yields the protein CASSLDRINEQYF.